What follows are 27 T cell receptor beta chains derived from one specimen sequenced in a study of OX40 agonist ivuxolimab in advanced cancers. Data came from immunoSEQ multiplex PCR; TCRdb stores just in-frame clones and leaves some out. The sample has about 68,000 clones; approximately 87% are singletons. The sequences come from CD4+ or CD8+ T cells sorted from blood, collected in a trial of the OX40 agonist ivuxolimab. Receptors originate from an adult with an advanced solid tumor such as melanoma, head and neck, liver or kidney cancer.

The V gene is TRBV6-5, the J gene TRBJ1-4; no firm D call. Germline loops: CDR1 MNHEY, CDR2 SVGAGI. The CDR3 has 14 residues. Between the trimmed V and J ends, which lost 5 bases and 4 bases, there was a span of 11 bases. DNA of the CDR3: TGTGCCAGCAGTCCCCTGGCAGATAATGAAAAACTGTTTTTT. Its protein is CASSPLADNEKLFF.

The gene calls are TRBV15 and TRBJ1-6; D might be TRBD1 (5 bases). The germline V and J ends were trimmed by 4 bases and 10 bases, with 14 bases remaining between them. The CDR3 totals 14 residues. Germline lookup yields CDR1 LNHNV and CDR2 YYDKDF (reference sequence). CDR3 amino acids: CATSTGTYRSPLHF. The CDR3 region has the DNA TGTGCCACCAGCACCGGGACTTACAGATCACCCCTCCACTTT.

Here the CDR3 DNA reads TGTGCCAGCAGGGGACAGGGTATCAGGGTTAACTATGGCTACACCTTC. It encodes CASRGQGIRVNYGYTF. The chain couples TRBV2 to TRBJ1-2; TRBD1 matches at 9 bases. Germline trimming cut 6 bases from V and 1 base from J; bases unmatched to any gene: 9. The germline V gene encodes CDR1 SNHLY and CDR2 FYNNEI. The CDR3 consists of 16 residues. Looking up the rest from reference TRBV2 and TRBJ1-2 gives the full variable domain: EPEVTQTPSHQVTQMGQEVILRCVPISNHLYFYWYRQILGQKVEFLVSFYNNEISEKSEIFDDQFSVERPDGSNFTLKIRSTKLEDSAMYFCASRGQGIRVNYGYTFGSGTRLTVV.

CDR3 sequence: CSASFRFEKLFF. The CDR3, as DNA: TGCAGCGCCTCCTTCAGGTTTGAAAAACTGTTTTTT. V and J are TRBV29-1 and TRBJ1-4, with unresolved D. The CDR3 is made up of 12 amino acids. Germline V gives CDR1 SQVTM, CDR2 ANQGSEA. V lost 7 bases, J lost 7 bases, and 13 bases lay in between.

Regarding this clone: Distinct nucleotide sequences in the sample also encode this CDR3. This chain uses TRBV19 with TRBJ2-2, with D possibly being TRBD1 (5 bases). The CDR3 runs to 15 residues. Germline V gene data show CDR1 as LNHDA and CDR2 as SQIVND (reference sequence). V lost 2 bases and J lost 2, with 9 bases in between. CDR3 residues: CASSIQGSNTGELFF. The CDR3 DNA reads TGTGCCAGTAGTATACAGGGCTCCAACACCGGGGAGCTGTTTTTT.

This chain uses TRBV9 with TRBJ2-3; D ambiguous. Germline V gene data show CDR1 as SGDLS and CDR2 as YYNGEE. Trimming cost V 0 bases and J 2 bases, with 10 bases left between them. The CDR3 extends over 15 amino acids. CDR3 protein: CASSVDPLNTDTQYF. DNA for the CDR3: TGTGCCAGCAGCGTAGATCCGCTAAACACAGATACGCAGTATTTT.

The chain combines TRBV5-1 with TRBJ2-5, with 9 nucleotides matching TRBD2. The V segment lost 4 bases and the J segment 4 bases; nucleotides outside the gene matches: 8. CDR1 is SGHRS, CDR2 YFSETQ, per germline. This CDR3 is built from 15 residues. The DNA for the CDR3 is TGCGCCAGCAGCCCGGCTAGCGGGGTTGGAGAGACCCAGTACTTC. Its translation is CASSPASGVGETQYF.

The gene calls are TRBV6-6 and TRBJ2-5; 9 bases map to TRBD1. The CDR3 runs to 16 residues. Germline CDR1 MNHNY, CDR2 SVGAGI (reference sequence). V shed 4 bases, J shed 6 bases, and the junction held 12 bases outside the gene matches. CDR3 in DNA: TGTGCCAGCAGTTTAAGGACAGGGGCCTGGGGGAAGACCCAGTACTTC. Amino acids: CASSLRTGAWGKTQYF.

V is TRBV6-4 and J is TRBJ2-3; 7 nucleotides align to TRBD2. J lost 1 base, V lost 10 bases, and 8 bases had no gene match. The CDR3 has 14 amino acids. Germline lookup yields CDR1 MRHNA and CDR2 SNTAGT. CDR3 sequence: CATAVGGGTDTQYF. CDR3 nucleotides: TGTGCCACCGCCGTGGGGGGGGGCACAGATACGCAGTATTTT.

The CDR3 region has the DNA TGTGCCAGCAGTTTCAGGGACAGGGGCGGCACAGATACGCAGTATTTT. Translation: CASSFRDRGGTDTQYF. The J gene is TRBJ2-3, the V gene TRBV28, with TRBD1 identical over 10 bases. V was clipped by 3 bases and J by 1 base; unmatched bases: 4. CDR3 length: 16 amino acids. CDR1 and CDR2 from the germline V gene are MDHEN and SYDVKM.

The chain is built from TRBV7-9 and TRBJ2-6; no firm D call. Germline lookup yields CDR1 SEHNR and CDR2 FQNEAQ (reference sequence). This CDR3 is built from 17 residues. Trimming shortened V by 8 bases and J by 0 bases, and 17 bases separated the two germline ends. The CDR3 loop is CASEVKKETSGANVLTF. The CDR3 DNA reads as TGTGCCAGCGAGGTAAAAAAAGAGACCTCTGGGGCCAACGTCCTGACTTTC.

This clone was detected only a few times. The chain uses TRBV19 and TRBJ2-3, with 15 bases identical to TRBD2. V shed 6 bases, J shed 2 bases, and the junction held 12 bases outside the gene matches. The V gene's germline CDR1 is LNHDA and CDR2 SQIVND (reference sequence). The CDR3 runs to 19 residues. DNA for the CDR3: TGTGCCAGTAGCCTCGGACTAGCGGGGGGGCGTTCATTCACAGATACGCAGTATTTT. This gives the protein CASSLGLAGGRSFTDTQYF.

The CDR3 DNA reads as TGCGCCAGCAGCCAAGTGTTCTTCCCCGGGACAGGGGGCTCCGAGCAGTACTTC. It codes for CASSQVFFPGTGGSEQYF. The chain combines TRBV4-1 with TRBJ2-7; 12 bases align to TRBD1. CDR3 length: 18 residues. J gave up 6 bases and V 1 base, and 13 bases lay outside the gene matches. Germline assignment: CDR1 MGHRA and CDR2 YSYEKL.

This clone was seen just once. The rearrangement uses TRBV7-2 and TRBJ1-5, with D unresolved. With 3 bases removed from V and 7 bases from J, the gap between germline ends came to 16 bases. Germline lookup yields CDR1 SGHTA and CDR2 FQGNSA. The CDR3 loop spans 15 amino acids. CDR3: CASSLDGQVGQPQHF. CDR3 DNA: TGTGCCAGCAGCTTGGATGGCCAGGTGGGACAGCCCCAGCATTTT.

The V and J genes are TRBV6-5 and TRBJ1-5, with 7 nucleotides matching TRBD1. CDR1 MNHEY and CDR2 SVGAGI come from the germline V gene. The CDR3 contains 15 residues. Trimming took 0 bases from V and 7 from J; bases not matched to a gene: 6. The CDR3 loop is CASSYSITGEQPQHF. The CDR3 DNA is TGTGCCAGCAGTTACTCGATAACAGGGGAACAGCCCCAGCATTTT.

This CDR3 is CASSARTGFPGNTIYF. The CDR3 region has the DNA TGTGCCAGTAGTGCTCGGACAGGGTTTCCGGGAAACACCATATATTTT. This chain links TRBV19 with TRBJ1-3; 8 positions match TRBD1. The CDR3 is 16 amino acids. Germline V lookup: CDR1 LNHDA, CDR2 SQIVND (reference sequence). J gave up 4 bases and V 5 bases, and 10 bases lay outside the gene matches. The whole variable domain, filled in from reference TRBV19 and TRBJ1-3, reads DGGITQSPKYLFRKEGQNVTLSCEQNLNHDAMYWYRQDPGQGLRLIYYSQIVNDFQKGDIAEGYSVSREKKESFPLTVTSAQKNPTAFYLCASSARTGFPGNTIYFGEGSWLTVV.

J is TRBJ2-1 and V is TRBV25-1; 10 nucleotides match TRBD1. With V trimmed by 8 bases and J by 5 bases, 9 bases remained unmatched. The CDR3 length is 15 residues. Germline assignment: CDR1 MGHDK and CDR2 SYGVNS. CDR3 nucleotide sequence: TGTGCCAGCGGCCTGGGGGGACAGGGGAACAATGAGCAGTTCTTC. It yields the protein CASGLGGQGNNEQFF.

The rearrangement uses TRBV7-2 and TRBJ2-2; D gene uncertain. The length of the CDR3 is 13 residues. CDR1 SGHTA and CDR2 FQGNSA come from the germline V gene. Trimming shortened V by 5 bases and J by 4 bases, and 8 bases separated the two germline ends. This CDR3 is CASSSHSTGELFF. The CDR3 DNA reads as TGTGCCAGCAGCAGTCATAGCACCGGGGAGCTGTTTTTT.

The CDR3 sequence is CASSQYIGANVLTF. For the CDR3, the DNA is TGCGCCAGCAGCCAATACATTGGGGCCAACGTCCTGACTTTC. This rearrangement joins TRBV4-1 to TRBJ2-6; D is uncertain. Germline V gives CDR1 MGHRA, CDR2 YSYEKL. Trimming pared 2 bases from V and 3 bases from J, leaving 5 bases between. The CDR3 sequence is 14 residues long.

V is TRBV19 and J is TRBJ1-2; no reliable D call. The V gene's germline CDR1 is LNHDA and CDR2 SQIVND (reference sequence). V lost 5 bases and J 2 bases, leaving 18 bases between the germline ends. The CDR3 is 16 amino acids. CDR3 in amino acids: CASSPTSIGSNYGYTF. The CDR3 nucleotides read TGTGCCAGTAGTCCCACCTCCATCGGATCCAACTATGGCTACACCTTC.

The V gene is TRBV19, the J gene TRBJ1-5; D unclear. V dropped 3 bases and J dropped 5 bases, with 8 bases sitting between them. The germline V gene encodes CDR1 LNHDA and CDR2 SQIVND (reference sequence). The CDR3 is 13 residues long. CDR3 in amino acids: CASSINTYQPQHF. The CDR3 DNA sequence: TGTGCCAGTAGTATCAACACTTATCAGCCCCAGCATTTT.

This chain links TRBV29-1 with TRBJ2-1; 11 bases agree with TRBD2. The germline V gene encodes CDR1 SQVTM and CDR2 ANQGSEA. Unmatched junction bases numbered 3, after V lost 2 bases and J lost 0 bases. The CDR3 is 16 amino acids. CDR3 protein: CSVERGLADSYNEQFF. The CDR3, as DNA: TGCAGCGTTGAAAGGGGACTAGCGGACTCCTACAATGAGCAGTTCTTC.

CDR3 sequence: CASSGGSGAFF. The CDR3 DNA reads as TGTGCCAGCAGTGGGGGAAGTGGAGCTTTCTTT. V is TRBV2 and J is TRBJ1-1; D uncertain. The V end was cut by 4 bases, the J end by 10 bases, with 10 bases between. In germline, CDR1 is SNHLY, CDR2 FYNNEI. This CDR3 has 11 amino acids.

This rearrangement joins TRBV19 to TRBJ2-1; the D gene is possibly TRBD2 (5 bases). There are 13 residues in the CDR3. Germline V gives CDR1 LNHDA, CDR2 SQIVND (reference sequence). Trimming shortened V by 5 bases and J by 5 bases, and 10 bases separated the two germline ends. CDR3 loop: CASSGSRHNEQFF. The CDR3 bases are TGTGCCAGTAGTGGGAGTCGGCACAATGAGCAGTTCTTC. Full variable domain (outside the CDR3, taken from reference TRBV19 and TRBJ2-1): DGGITQSPKYLFRKEGQNVTLSCEQNLNHDAMYWYRQDPGQGLRLIYYSQIVNDFQKGDIAEGYSVSREKKESFPLTVTSAQKNPTAFYLCASSGSRHNEQFFGPGTRLTVL.

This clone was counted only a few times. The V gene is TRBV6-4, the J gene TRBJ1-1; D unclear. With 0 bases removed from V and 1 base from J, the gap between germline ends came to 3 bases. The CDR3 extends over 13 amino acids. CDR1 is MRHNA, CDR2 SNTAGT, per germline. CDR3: CASSDSSNTEAFF. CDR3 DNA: TGTGCCAGCAGTGACTCCTCGAACACTGAAGCTTTCTTT.

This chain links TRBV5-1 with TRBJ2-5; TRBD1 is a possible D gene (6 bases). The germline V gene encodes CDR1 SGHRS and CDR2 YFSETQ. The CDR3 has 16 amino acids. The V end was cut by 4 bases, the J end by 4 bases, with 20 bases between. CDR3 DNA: TGCGCCAGCAGCCTGGGGACACTCACCTTGGGAGAGACCCAGTACTTC. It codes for CASSLGTLTLGETQYF. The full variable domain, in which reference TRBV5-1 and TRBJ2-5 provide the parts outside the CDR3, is KAGVTQTPRYLIKTRGQQVTLSCSPISGHRSVSWYQQTPGQGLQFLFEYFSETQRNKGNFPGRFSGRQFSNSRSEMNVSTLELGDSALYLCASSLGTLTLGETQYFGPGTRLLVL.

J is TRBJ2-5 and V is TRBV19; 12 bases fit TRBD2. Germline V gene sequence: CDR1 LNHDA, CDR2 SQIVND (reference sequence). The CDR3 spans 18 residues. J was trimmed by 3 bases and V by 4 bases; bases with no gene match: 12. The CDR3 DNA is TGTGCCAGTAGTACCCCGGCGGGGGCTAGCGGGGGGGAAGAGACCCAGTACTTC. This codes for CASSTPAGASGGEETQYF.